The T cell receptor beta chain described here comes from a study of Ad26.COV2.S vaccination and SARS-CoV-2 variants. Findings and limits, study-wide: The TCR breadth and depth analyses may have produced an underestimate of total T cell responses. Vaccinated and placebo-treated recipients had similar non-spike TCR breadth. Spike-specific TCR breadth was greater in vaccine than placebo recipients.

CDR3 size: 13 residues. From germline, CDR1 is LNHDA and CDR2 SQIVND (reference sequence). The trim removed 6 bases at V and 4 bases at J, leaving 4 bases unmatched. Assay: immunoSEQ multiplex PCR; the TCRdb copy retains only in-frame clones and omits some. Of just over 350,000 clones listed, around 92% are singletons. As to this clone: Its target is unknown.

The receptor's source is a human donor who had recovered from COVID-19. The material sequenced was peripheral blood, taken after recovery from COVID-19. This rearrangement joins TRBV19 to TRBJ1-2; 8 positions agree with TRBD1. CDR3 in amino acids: CASSNRGFYGYTF. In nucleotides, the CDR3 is TGTGCCAGTAGCAACAGGGGGTTCTATGGCTACACCTTC.